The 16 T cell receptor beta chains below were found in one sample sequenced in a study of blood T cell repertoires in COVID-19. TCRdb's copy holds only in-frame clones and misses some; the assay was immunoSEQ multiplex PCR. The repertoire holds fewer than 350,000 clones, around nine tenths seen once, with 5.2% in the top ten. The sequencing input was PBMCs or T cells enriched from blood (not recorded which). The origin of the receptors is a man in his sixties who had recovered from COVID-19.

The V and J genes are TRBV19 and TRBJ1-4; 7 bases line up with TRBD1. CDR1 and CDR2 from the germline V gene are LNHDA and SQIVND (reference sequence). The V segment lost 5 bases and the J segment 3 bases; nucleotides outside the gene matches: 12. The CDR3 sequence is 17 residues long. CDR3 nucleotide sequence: TGTGCCAGTAGTCCTCGGACAGGTATCAATCCTAATGAAAAACTGTTTTTT. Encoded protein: CASSPRTGINPNEKLFF.

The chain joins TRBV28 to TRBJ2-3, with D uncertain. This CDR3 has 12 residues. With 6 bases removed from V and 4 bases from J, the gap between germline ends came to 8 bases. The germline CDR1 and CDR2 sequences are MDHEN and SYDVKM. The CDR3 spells CASRFGADTQYF. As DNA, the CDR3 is TGTGCCAGCAGGTTTGGAGCAGATACGCAGTATTTT. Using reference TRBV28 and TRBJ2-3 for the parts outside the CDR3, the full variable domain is DVKVTQSSRYLVKRTGEKVFLECVQDMDHENMFWYRQDPGLGLRLIYFSYDVKMKEKGDIPEGYSVSREKKERFSLILESASTNQTSMYLCASRFGADTQYFGPGTRLTVL.

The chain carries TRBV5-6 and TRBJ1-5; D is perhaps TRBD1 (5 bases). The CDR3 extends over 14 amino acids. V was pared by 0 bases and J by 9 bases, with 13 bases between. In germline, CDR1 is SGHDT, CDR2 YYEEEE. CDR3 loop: CASSLGQSGRPQHF. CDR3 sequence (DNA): TGTGCCAGCAGCTTGGGACAGTCCGGGAGGCCCCAGCATTTT.

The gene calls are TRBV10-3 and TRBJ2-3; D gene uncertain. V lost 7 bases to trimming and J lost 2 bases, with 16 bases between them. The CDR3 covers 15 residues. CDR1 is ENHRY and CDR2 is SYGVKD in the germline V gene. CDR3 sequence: CAIKWAEGSTDTQYF. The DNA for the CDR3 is TGTGCCATCAAATGGGCAGAAGGTTCCACAGATACGCAGTATTTT.

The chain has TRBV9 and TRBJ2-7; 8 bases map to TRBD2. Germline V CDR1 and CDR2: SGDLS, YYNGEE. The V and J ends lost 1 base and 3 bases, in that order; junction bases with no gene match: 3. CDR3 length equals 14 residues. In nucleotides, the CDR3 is TGTGCCAGCAGCGTATCGAGCGGGAGCTACGAGCAGTACTTC. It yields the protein CASSVSSGSYEQYF. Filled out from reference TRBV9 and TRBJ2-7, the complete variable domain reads DSGVTQTPKHLITATGQRVTLRCSPRSGDLSVYWYQQSLDQGLQFLIQYYNGEERAKGNILERFSAQQFPDLHSELNLSSLELGDSALYFCASSVSSGSYEQYFGPGTRLTVT.

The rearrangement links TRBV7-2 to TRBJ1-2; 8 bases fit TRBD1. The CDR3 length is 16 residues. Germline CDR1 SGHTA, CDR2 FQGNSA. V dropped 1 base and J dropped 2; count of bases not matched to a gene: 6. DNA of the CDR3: TGTGCCAGCAGCTTAGAAAGAGACAGGGGAAACTATGGCTACACCTTC. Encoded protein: CASSLERDRGNYGYTF.

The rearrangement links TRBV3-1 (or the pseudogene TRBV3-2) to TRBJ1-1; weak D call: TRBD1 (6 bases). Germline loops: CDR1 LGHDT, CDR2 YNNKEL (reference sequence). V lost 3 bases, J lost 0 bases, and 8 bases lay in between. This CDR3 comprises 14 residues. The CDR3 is CASSHTGMNTEAFF. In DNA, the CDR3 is TGTGCCAGCAGCCATACAGGGATGAACACTGAAGCTTTCTTT.

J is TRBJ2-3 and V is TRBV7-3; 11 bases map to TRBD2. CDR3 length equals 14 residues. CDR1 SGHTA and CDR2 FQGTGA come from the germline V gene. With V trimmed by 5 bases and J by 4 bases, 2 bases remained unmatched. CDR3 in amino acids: CASSPGLAADTQYF. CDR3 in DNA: TGTGCCAGCAGCCCGGGACTAGCGGCAGATACGCAGTATTTT.

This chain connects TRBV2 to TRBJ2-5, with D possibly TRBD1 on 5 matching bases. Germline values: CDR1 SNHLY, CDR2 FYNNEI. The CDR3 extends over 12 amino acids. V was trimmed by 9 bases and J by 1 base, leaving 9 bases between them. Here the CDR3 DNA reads TGTGCCAGGGCAGGGCTCCAAGAGACCCAGTACTTC. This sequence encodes CARAGLQETQYF.

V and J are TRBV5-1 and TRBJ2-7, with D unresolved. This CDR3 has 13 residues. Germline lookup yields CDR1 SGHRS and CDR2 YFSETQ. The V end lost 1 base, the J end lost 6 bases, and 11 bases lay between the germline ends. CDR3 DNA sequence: TGCGCCAGCAGCTTGATGGTGGCTGCCGAGCAGTACTTC. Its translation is CASSLMVAAEQYF.

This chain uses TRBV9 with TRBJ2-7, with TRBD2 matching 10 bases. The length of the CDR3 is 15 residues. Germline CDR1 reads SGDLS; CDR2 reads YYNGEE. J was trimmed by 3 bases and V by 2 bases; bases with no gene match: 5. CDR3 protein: CASSVTAGGVYEQYF. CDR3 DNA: TGTGCCAGCAGCGTGACAGCGGGAGGGGTCTACGAGCAGTACTTC.

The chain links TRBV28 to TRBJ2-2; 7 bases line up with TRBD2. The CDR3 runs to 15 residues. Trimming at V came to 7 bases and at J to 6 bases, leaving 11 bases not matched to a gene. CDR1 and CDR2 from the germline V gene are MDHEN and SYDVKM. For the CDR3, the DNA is TGTGCCAGCATCCCGGGGGGAGGGGTTCCCGGGGAGCTGTTTTTT. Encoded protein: CASIPGGGVPGELFF.

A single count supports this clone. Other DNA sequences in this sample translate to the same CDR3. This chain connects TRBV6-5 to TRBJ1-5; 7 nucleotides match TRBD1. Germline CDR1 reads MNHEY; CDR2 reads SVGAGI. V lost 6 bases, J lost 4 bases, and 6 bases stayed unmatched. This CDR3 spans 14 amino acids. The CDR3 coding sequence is TGTGCCAGCAGCTCCGGGACAGATAATCAGCCCCAGCATTTT. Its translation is CASSSGTDNQPQHF.

CDR3 coding DNA: TGTGCCAGCAGCCCGGACGGCGGGGCGCAAGAGACCCAGTACTTC. As protein: CASSPDGGAQETQYF. The chain has TRBV7-2 and TRBJ2-5, with D possibly being TRBD2 (6 bases). This CDR3 has 15 residues. Germline CDR1 and CDR2: SGHTA and FQGNSA. The V gene lost 5 bases and the J gene lost 2 bases, with 15 bases spanning the gap.

The CDR3 nucleotides read TGTGCCAGCAGTTACTCGGGACAGTATAGCAATCAGCCCCAGCATTTT. It yields the protein CASSYSGQYSNQPQHF. The chain recombines TRBV6-5 with TRBJ1-5; 7 bases are shared with TRBD1. CDR3 size: 16 residues. After removal of 0 bases from V and 0 bases from J, the junction contained 2 bases not matched to a gene. The germline gives CDR1 MNHEY, CDR2 SVGAGI.

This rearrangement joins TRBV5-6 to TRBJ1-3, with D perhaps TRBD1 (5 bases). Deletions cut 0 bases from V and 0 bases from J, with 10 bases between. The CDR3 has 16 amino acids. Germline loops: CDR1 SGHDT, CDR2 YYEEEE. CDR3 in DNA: TGTGCCAGCAGCTTGGTTCAGGGCGACTCTGGAAACACCATATATTTT. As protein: CASSLVQGDSGNTIYF.